The 26 T cell receptor beta chains below were found in one sample sequenced in a study of CD8 T cells in ankylosing spondylitis (dated by TCRdb to 2016 to 2017). The library relied on 5' RACE. Sequencing took place on an Illumina HiSeq 2500. TCRdb's own reprocessing of the public reads used fastp at Q25 and MiXCR and kept productive beta chains. Each CDR3 protein gets just one entry, which takes the most common genes and DNA from the rows behind it. The sample profile shows 350,000 or so distinct CDR3 sequences; around 15% of them were found once. The leading ten clones occupy approximately 0.99% of the sample. The specimen sequenced was blood, either unsorted or a sorted T cell fraction (not recorded which). These receptor sequences come from a male donor with ankylosing spondylitis or in good health (not recorded which).

In this sample, this clonotype turned up a few times. The J gene is TRBJ2-3, the V gene TRBV6-4; D not resolved. Trimming took 2 bases from V and 4 from J, leaving 10 bases between them. CDR3 length equals 14 residues. In germline, CDR1 is MRHNA, CDR2 SNTAGT. In DNA form, the CDR3 reads TGTGCCAGCAGTGACAGCTCAAGAGCAGATACGCAGTATTTT. Amino acid sequence: CASSDSSRADTQYF.

The V call is TRBV11-3, the J call TRBJ1-1; D is uncertain. The germline V gene encodes CDR1 SGHNT and CDR2 YENEEA. This CDR3 contains 11 residues. Trimming left V 4 bases short and J 7 bases short, with 7 bases between. The CDR3 sequence: CASSSLVEAFF. The CDR3 nucleotides read TGTGCCAGCAGCTCGTTGGTTGAAGCTTTCTTT.

This clonotype was counted ten times or more. This chain links TRBV12-3 or TRBV12-4 with TRBJ1-1, with D unresolved. The germline V and J ends were trimmed by 6 bases and 7 bases, with 21 bases remaining between them. The CDR3 sequence is 15 residues long. The CDR3 region is CASRARGPVRDEAFF. CDR3 sequence (DNA): TGTGCCAGCAGGGCCCGAGGGCCGGTGAGGGATGAAGCTTTCTTT.

In this sample, this clonotype turned up many times. This rearrangement joins TRBV12-3 or TRBV12-4 to TRBJ2-1; TRBD2 aligns across 9 bases. Unmatched junction bases numbered 6, after V lost 7 bases and J lost 5 bases. The CDR3 sequence is 14 residues long. DNA for the CDR3: TGTGCCAGCAAGGCGGGAGGGCCAGACAATGAGCAGTTCTTC. Translated: CASKAGGPDNEQFF.

Ten or more counts support this clonotype. V is TRBV6-5 and J is TRBJ1-5; no definite D call. CDR1 MNHEY and CDR2 SVGAGI come from the germline V gene. The CDR3 is made up of 13 amino acids. The V and J ends lost 6 bases and 0 bases respectively, with 6 bases between them. The CDR3 nucleotides read TGTGCCAGCAGAGCCCTTAGCAATCAGCCCCAGCATTTT. Translating it yields CASRALSNQPQHF.

The chain couples TRBV5-1 to TRBJ2-5; D gene uncertain. The CDR3 runs 15 residues. Looked up from germline, CDR1 is SGHRS and CDR2 is YFSETQ. Trimming left V 0 bases short and J 2 bases short, with 11 bases between. DNA of the CDR3: TGCGCCAGCAGCTTGGACAGTCCCCTTCAAGAGACCCAGTACTTC. Encoded protein: CASSLDSPLQETQYF.

The J gene is TRBJ2-1, the V gene TRBV20-1; 9 nucleotides line up with TRBD2. The V and J ends lost 6 bases and 9 bases, in that order; junction bases with no gene match: 12. The germline CDR1 and CDR2 sequences are DFQATT and SNEGSKA (reference sequence). CDR3 length: 14 residues. CDR3 sequence reads: CSARLAAGGSEQFF. Here the CDR3 DNA reads TGCAGTGCCAGACTAGCGGCAGGGGGGAGTGAGCAGTTCTTC.

J is TRBJ2-6 and V is TRBV20-1; D call uncertain. The CDR3 length is 14 residues. V was cut by 5 bases and J by 0 bases, with 8 bases left in between. CDR1 and CDR2 (germline): DFQATT, SNEGSKA (reference sequence). The CDR3 sequence: CSAGEDSGANVLTF. In DNA, the CDR3 is TGCAGTGCTGGTGAGGACTCTGGGGCCAACGTCCTGACTTTC.

The table lists this clonotype with a few counts. This sequence joins TRBV20-1 and TRBJ2-1, with 9 bases fitting TRBD1. V was clipped by 3 bases and J by 7 bases; unmatched bases: 13. CDR1 and CDR2 from the germline V gene are DFQATT and SNEGSKA (reference sequence). The CDR3 has 16 amino acids. The CDR3 region is CSARTPGQGLYNEQFF. DNA of the CDR3: TGCAGTGCTAGGACCCCGGGACAGGGTTTGTATAATGAGCAGTTCTTC.

This clonotype was seen many times. The chain is built from TRBV25-1 and TRBJ2-1; no firm D call. The germline V gene has CDR1 MGHDK and CDR2 SYGVNS. V was clipped by 2 bases and J by 6 bases, with 11 bases between them. This CDR3 comprises 14 residues. The CDR3 DNA sequence: TGTGCCAGCAGTGAAGTGTCGCAGTCCAATGAGCAGTTCTTC. Its translation is CASSEVSQSNEQFF.

This clonotype was seen only a few times. In DNA, the CDR3 is TGCGCCAGCAGTTGGACAGGGGGGTACCAAGAGACCCAGTACTTC. Its protein is CASSWTGGYQETQYF. The genes are TRBV4-1 and TRBJ2-5, with 10 bases lining up with TRBD1. The CDR3 has 15 amino acids. The V gene end was trimmed by 6 bases and the J gene end by 0 bases; junction bases not matched to a gene: 4. Germline lookup yields CDR1 MGHRA and CDR2 YSYEKL.

In its sample, this clonotype was seen a few times. This chain connects TRBV12-3 or TRBV12-4 to TRBJ2-1, with 15 bases fitting TRBD2. The length of the CDR3 is 18 residues. Trimming cost V 5 bases and J 2 bases; bases outside gene matches: 7. CDR3 bases: TGTGCCAGCAGTGCCGGACTAGCGGGGGGGCCAGCCTACAATGAGCAGTTCTTC. Translating gives CASSAGLAGGPAYNEQFF.

This clonotype appeared many times. The chain couples TRBV2 to TRBJ2-7, with unresolved D. Germline V gene data show CDR1 as SNHLY and CDR2 as FYNNEI. V was cut by 0 bases and J by 1 base, with 1 base left in between. CDR3 length: 12 residues. The CDR3 protein is CASSEASYEQYF. The CDR3 DNA follows: TGTGCCAGCAGTGAAGCATCCTACGAGCAGTACTTC.

There are many counts of this clonotype. The chain joins TRBV20-1 to TRBJ1-2; TRBD1 agrees at 7 bases. The trim removed 5 bases at V and 4 bases at J, leaving 10 bases unmatched. The CDR3 contains 14 residues. The germline CDR1 and CDR2 sequences are DFQATT and SNEGSKA (reference sequence). CDR3 protein: CSALPGQLTYGYTF. For the CDR3, the DNA is TGCAGTGCTCTTCCGGGACAGCTGACCTATGGCTACACCTTC.

Many counts were recorded for this clonotype. The rearrangement uses TRBV4-1 and TRBJ2-1, with 9 bases identical to TRBD1. In germline, CDR1 is MGHRA, CDR2 YSYEKL. With 4 bases clipped from V and 4 bases from J, the junction kept 5 bases outside the gene matches. The length of the CDR3 is 15 residues. CDR3 amino acids: CASSLEGQGYNEQFF. CDR3 bases: TGCGCCAGCAGCCTGGAGGGACAGGGTTACAATGAGCAGTTCTTC.

The chain carries TRBV11-2 and TRBJ2-7, with TRBD1 as a possible D gene (6 bases). V lost 5 bases to trimming and J lost 2 bases, with 10 bases between them. The CDR3 consists of 13 residues. Looked up from germline, CDR1 is SGHAT and CDR2 is FQNNGV. The chain's CDR3 is CASSQDSPYEQYF. CDR3 nucleotides: TGTGCCAGCAGCCAGGACAGCCCCTACGAGCAGTACTTC.

V is TRBV9 and J is TRBJ2-1, with D perhaps matching TRBD2 (6 bases). The CDR3 spans 17 residues. Trimming shortened V by 3 bases and J by 0 bases, and 16 bases separated the two germline ends. In germline, CDR1 is SGDLS, CDR2 YYNGEE. In DNA form, the CDR3 reads TGTGCCAGCAGCGCCTCTCCTAGCGCGAGCTCCTACAATGAGCAGTTCTTC. It yields the protein CASSASPSASSYNEQFF.

This clonotype turned up a few times. The rearrangement uses TRBV5-1 and TRBJ1-4; 7 nucleotides line up with TRBD1. The germline V gene encodes CDR1 SGHRS and CDR2 YFSETQ. The CDR3 totals 14 residues. Losses at the gene ends were 3 bases for V and 8 bases for J; bases not matched to a gene: 7. The CDR3 DNA follows: TGCGCCAGCAGCTCCGCAGGGGGGGACGAAAAACTGTTTTTT. It translates to CASSSAGGDEKLFF.

This chain uses TRBV5-1 with TRBJ2-3; 9 nucleotides match TRBD2. V gave up 2 bases and J gave up 1 base; unmatched junction bases: 5. Germline V CDR1 and CDR2: SGHRS, YFSETQ. There are 16 residues in the CDR3. The CDR3 here is CASSFRLAGRTDTQYF. In DNA, the CDR3 is TGCGCCAGCAGCTTTCGGCTAGCGGGGCGCACAGATACGCAGTATTTT.

The rearrangement links TRBV15 to TRBJ2-7; D is ambiguous. The CDR3 spans 14 residues. V lost 3 bases, J lost 2 bases, and 11 bases lay in between. In germline, CDR1 is LNHNV, CDR2 YYDKDF (reference sequence). DNA of the CDR3: TGTGCCACCAGCAGCCCCGTGAAGGCCTACGAGCAGTACTTC. Encoded protein: CATSSPVKAYEQYF.

This sequence joins TRBV12-3 or TRBV12-4 and TRBJ2-1; 10 positions agree with TRBD2. The CDR3 consists of 15 residues. The trim removed 9 bases at V and 4 bases at J, leaving 9 bases unmatched. CDR3 amino acids: CASMEGTSVYNEQFF. CDR3 in DNA: TGTGCCAGTATGGAGGGGACTAGCGTTTACAATGAGCAGTTCTTC.

This clonotype was seen a few times. The J gene is TRBJ2-7, the V gene TRBV6-2 or TRBV6-3; 9 nucleotides agree with TRBD2. The CDR3 has 18 residues. Losses at the gene ends were 0 bases for V and 2 bases for J; bases not matched to a gene: 11. CDR1 and CDR2 from the germline V gene are MNHEY and SVGEGT. This CDR3 is CASSYSLAGEGLPYEQYF. DNA for the CDR3: TGTGCCAGCAGTTACTCCTTAGCGGGAGAGGGTCTCCCCTACGAGCAGTACTTC.

This clonotype has a handful of counts. The V and J genes are TRBV27 and TRBJ2-4; TRBD2 agrees at 7 bases. CDR3 length equals 16 residues. Trimming took 10 bases from V and 2 from J; bases not matched to a gene: 14. Per the germline V gene, CDR1 is MNHEY and CDR2 is SMNVEV (reference sequence). The CDR3 loop is CANRKRGPTTKNIQYF. CDR3 coding DNA: TGTGCCAACAGGAAGCGGGGTCCAACTACCAAAAACATTCAGTACTTC.

This clonotype was found a few times. Its ends do not fully match the called genes, so a read error is possible. J is TRBJ1-2 and V is TRBV5-6; TRBD1 aligns across 7 bases. The CDR3 runs 13 residues. CDR1 is SGHDT, CDR2 YYEEEE, per germline. CDR3 protein: CASSIGTENGYTF. The CDR3 DNA follows: TGTGCCAGCAGCATCGGGACAGAGAATGGCTATACCTTC. Full variable domain (rest looked up from reference TRBV5-6 and TRBJ1-2): DAGVTQSPTHLIKTRGQQVTLRCSPKSGHDTVSWYQQALGQGPQFIFQYYEEEERQRGNFPDRFSGHQFPNYSSELNVNALLLGDSALYLCASSIGTENGYTFGSGTRLTVV.

This clonotype came up many times. V is TRBV20-1 and J is TRBJ1-1; no reliable D call. Germline CDR1 is DFQATT and CDR2 is SNEGSKA (reference sequence). V lost 5 bases and J lost 3, with 16 bases in between. The CDR3 is made up of 14 amino acids. The CDR3 region has the DNA TGCAGTGCTGGCAGGACGGCCCGGGACACTGAAGCTTTCTTT. It encodes CSAGRTARDTEAFF.

The chain couples TRBV6-1 to TRBJ2-7; D possibly corresponds to TRBD1 (5 bases). V lost 7 bases and J lost 4, with 8 bases in between. The V gene's germline CDR1 is MNHNS and CDR2 SASEGT. CDR3 size: 11 residues. For the CDR3, the DNA is TGTGCCAGCAATGACAGATACGAGCAGTACTTC. It encodes CASNDRYEQYF.